This T cell receptor beta chain is drawn from a study of T cells in Graves' hyperthyroidism and ophthalmopathy. About this clonotype itself: Its specificity is unknown.

From RNA transcripts, TCR beta CDR3 regions were amplified. The HTBI primer set served for first-round RT-PCR of the TCR CDR3. From the multiplex PCR reads, TCRdb called clonotypes with MiXCR, one entry per CDR3 protein. The table has 370,000 or so distinct CDR3 sequences, roughly 12% seen once. Exclusion of patients followed from uncontrolled infection, other autoimmune disease, pregnancy or lactation. Study results and limitations: Ophthalmopathy onset followed model prediction by a median approximately 6.2 months.

The sequenced sample consisted of blood. The sequence came from a young man with Graves' hyperthyroidism that later progressed to Graves' ophthalmopathy.

CDR3 region: CASSLSKHPRQFF. The CDR3 bases are TGCGCCAGCAGCTTGAGTAAACACCCTCGGCAGTTCTTC. V gene TRBV5-1 combines with J gene TRBJ2-1; D gene uncertain. V was clipped by 1 base and J by 12 bases, with 14 bases between them. Germline V gene sequence: CDR1 SGHRS, CDR2 YFSETQ. The CDR3 loop spans 13 amino acids.